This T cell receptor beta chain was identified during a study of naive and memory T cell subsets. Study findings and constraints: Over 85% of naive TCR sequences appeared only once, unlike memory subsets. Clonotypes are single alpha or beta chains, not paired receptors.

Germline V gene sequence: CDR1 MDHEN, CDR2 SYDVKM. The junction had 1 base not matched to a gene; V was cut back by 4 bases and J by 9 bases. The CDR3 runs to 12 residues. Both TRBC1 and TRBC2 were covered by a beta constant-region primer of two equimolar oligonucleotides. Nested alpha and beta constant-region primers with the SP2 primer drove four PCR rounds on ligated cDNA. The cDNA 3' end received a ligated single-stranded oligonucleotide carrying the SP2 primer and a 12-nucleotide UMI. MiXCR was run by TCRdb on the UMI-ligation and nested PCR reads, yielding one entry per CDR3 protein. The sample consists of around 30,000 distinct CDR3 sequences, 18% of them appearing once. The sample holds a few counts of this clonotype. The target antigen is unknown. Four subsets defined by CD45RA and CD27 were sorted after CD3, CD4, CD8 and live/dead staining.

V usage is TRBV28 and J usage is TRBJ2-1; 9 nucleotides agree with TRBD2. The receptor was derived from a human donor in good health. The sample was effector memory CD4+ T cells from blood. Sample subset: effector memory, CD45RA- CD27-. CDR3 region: CASSWTSVEQFF. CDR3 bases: TGTGCCAGCAGTTGGACTAGCGTTGAGCAGTTCTTC.